These 13 T cell receptor beta chains originate from one sample sequenced in a study of T-cell memory formation after mild COVID-19. TCRdb re-analysed the 5' RACE reads in MiXCR, keeping a single row per CDR3 protein. The sample consists of 450,000 to 650,000 distinct CDR3 sequences, less than 25% of them appearing once. Sequencing was carried out using PBMCs or a T cell subset sorted from them (not recorded which). Receptor source: an adult woman who had mild COVID-19 (a few samples of this study predate the infection). Cell type and time point are not known.

In its sample, this clonotype was seen many times. This sequence joins TRBV5-6 and TRBJ2-1; D is unresolved. Trimming shortened V by 0 bases and J by 3 bases, and 4 bases separated the two germline ends. Germline-derived CDR1 and CDR2 are SGHDT and YYEEEE. The CDR3 is made up of 13 amino acids. The CDR3 loop reads CASSLGVYNEQFF. CDR3 nucleotide sequence: TGTGCCAGCAGCTTGGGGGTCTACAATGAGCAGTTCTTC.

This chain joins TRBV7-2 and TRBJ1-1; D possibly corresponds to TRBD1 (5 bases). This CDR3 comprises 16 residues. The V and J ends lost 2 bases and 1 base respectively, with 14 bases between them. Germline V gene sequence: CDR1 SGHTA, CDR2 FQGNSA. The CDR3 reads CASSLHVQVGNTEAFF. DNA of the CDR3: TGTGCCAGCAGCTTACACGTACAGGTTGGGAACACTGAAGCTTTCTTT.

This clonotype was recorded a few times. CDR3 protein: CAWSGTGLPSYEQYF. The CDR3 nucleotides read TGTGCCTGGAGTGGCACCGGACTACCTTCCTACGAGCAGTACTTC. The rearrangement links TRBV30 to TRBJ2-7, with D perhaps TRBD2 (6 bases). Deletions cut 1 base from V and 1 base from J, with 14 bases between. Per germline, CDR1 GTSNPN and CDR2 SVGIG (reference sequence). CDR3 length: 15 amino acids.

V usage is TRBV24-1 and J usage is TRBJ2-7, with D perhaps TRBD2 (6 bases). The V end lost 2 bases, the J end lost 2 bases, and 6 bases lay between the germline ends. From germline, CDR1 is KGHDR and CDR2 SFDVKD. The CDR3 runs 13 residues. CDR3: CATSDSGAYEQYF. In DNA, the CDR3 is TGTGCCACCAGTGATTCGGGAGCCTACGAGCAGTACTTC.

This clonotype was recorded at least ten times. V is TRBV20-1 and J is TRBJ1-2, with a possible D match to TRBD1 (5 bases). This CDR3 spans 11 amino acids. V dropped 6 bases and J dropped 4 bases, with 9 bases sitting between them. CDR1 is DFQATT and CDR2 is SNEGSKA in the germline V gene (reference sequence). The CDR3 protein is CSATGSYGYTF. For the CDR3, the DNA is TGCAGTGCCACAGGCTCCTATGGCTACACCTTC.

This clonotype has a handful of counts. The genes are TRBV18 and TRBJ2-7; D gene uncertain. V dropped 6 bases and J dropped 5 bases, with 8 bases sitting between them. CDR1 is KGHSH and CDR2 is LQKENI in the germline V gene. The CDR3 runs 11 residues. In nucleotides, the CDR3 is TGTGCCAGCTCGTCCACTCACGAGCAGTACTTC. It encodes CASSSTHEQYF.

The sample holds a few counts of this clonotype. V gene TRBV5-8 combines with J gene TRBJ2-1, with D maybe TRBD2 (6 bases). The CDR3 length is 14 residues. CDR1 and CDR2 from the germline V gene are SGHTS and YDEGEE. Trimming took 5 bases from V and 8 from J, leaving 17 bases between them. The CDR3 protein is CASRPRGSWDEQFF. CDR3 nucleotides: TGTGCCAGCAGGCCCCGGGGGTCTTGGGATGAGCAGTTCTTC.

In nucleotides, the CDR3 is TGCGCCAGCAGCTTGTTAGGGGATGGGGGGAGCACTGAAGCTTTCTTT. This gives the protein CASSLLGDGGSTEAFF. V is TRBV5-1 and J is TRBJ1-1; D possibly corresponds to TRBD1 (5 bases). This CDR3 is built from 16 residues. CDR1 and CDR2 from the germline V gene are SGHRS and YFSETQ. V was trimmed by 1 base and J by 4 bases, leaving 17 bases between them. Based on the CDR3 plus reference TRBV5-1 and TRBJ1-1, the full variable domain is KAGVTQTPRYLIKTRGQQVTLSCSPISGHRSVSWYQQTPGQGLQFLFEYFSETQRNKGNFPGRFSGRQFSNSRSEMNVSTLELGDSALYLCASSLLGDGGSTEAFFGQGTRLTVV.

The V gene is TRBV24-1, the J gene TRBJ2-4; either TRBD1 or TRBD2 may supply D (7 bases each). The germline V gene has CDR1 KGHDR and CDR2 SFDVKD. Trimming removed 3 bases at V and 8 bases at J, with 16 bases between. The CDR3 loop spans 15 amino acids. The CDR3 DNA is TGTGCCACCAGTGATCCGCGGTCAGGGGGGGACATTCAGTACTTC. Amino acid sequence: CATSDPRSGGDIQYF.

Details on this clonotype: At one end the junction does not follow the germline gene, possibly because of a read error. This chain uses TRBV24-1 with TRBJ2-3; D gene uncertain. The CDR3 sequence is 13 residues long. Looked up from germline, CDR1 is KGHDR and CDR2 is SFDVKD. CDR3 coding DNA: TGTGCCACCAGTGAGGACCGCACAGATGCGCAGTATTTT. As protein: CATSEDRTDAQYF.

The chain joins TRBV29-1 to TRBJ2-7; TRBD1 matches 7 bases. The CDR3 is 14 amino acids. Germline V gives CDR1 SQVTM, CDR2 ANQGSEA. The V and J ends lost 5 bases and 1 base, in that order; junction bases with no gene match: 8. As DNA, the CDR3 is TGCAGCGTTAGGAACAGGGGTCTTTCCTACGAGCAGTACTTC. Its protein is CSVRNRGLSYEQYF.

The chain joins TRBV2 to TRBJ1-2; the D gene is possibly TRBD1 (5 bases). The CDR3 contains 14 residues. The V and J ends lost 7 bases and 8 bases respectively, with 20 bases between them. Germline V CDR1 and CDR2: SNHLY, FYNNEI. CDR3 nucleotide sequence: TGTGCCAGCACTCGCTGGGAGGATGGGGGAGGCTACACCTTC. It is translated as CASTRWEDGGGYTF. Full variable domain (rest looked up from reference TRBV2 and TRBJ1-2): EPEVTQTPSHQVTQMGQEVILRCVPISNHLYFYWYRQILGQKVEFLVSFYNNEISEKSEIFDDQFSVERPDGSNFTLKIRSTKLEDSAMYFCASTRWEDGGGYTFGSGTRLTVV.

This clonotype has only a few counts. This sequence joins TRBV14 and TRBJ2-2; D may match TRBD1 or TRBD2 (6 bases each). V was shortened by 8 bases and J by 7 bases, with 14 bases between the two germline ends. The CDR3 has 13 residues. The germline V gene encodes CDR1 SGHDN and CDR2 FVKESK. CDR3 residues: CASRRGPGGELFF. The CDR3 nucleotides read TGTGCCAGCCGCCGGGGGCCTGGCGGGGAGCTGTTTTTT.